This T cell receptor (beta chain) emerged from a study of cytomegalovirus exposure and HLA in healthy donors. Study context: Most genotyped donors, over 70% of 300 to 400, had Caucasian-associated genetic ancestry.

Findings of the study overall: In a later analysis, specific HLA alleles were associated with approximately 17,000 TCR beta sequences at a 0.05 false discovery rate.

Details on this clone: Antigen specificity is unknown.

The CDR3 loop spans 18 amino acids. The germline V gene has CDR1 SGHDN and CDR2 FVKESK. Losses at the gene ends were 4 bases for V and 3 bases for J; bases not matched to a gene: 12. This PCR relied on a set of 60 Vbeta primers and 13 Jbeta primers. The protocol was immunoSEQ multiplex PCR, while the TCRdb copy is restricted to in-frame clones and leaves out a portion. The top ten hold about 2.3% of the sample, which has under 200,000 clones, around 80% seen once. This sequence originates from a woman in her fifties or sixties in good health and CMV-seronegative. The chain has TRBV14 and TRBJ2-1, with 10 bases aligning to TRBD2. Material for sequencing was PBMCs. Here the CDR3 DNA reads TGTGCCAGCAGCCCCCCAGTTGAAAGACTAGCGGGCTACAATGAGCAGTTCTTC. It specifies CASSPPVERLAGYNEQFF.